The source of this TCR beta chain is a study of graft-versus-host responses after intestinal transplantation (dated by TCRdb to about 2021). Some background on the complete study: The transplants that recipients received were multivisceral, liver-intestinal, or isolated intestinal. Every recipient was given anti-thymocyte globulin induction, then maintenance tacrolimus and steroids for roughly three years. Bulk TCR-beta CDR3 sequencing was used to track graft-versus-host and host-versus-graft alloreactive T cell clones in the graft, circulation and bone marrow after intestinal transplantation. To identify alloreactive clones, pre-transplant mixed lymphocyte reaction products were sequenced and then compared with unstimulated pre-transplant donor and recipient T cells. A cohort of around 25 intestinal transplant recipients, including one retransplant, was enrolled, and a few patients lacking pretransplant specimens were excluded. A peak of at least 4% donor T cells among recipient peripheral blood mononuclear cells was the definition used for donor T cell macrochimerism. Rather than being sequenced by the commercial service, samples from a few later patients were sequenced in-house on an Illumina MiSeq and processed with MiXCR.

Concerning this clone itself: Its antigen specificity is not known. No quality values exist for individual bases; no much larger clone is one base distant.

Blood samples were collected up to 4 times in the first month after transplant and then at least monthly when available. Trimming takes 0 bases from V and 3 bases from J, and the germline ends sit 3 bases apart. CDR1 and CDR2 are drawn from the germline V gene: LGHNA, YNFKEQ. There are 12 amino acids in the CDR3, from cysteine to phenylalanine inclusive. The retained sequence is limited to the CDR3, 36 bases, with the frame set at the first base. Receptor libraries were prepared by the immunoSEQ multiplex PCR assay. For most patients, genomic DNA was subjected to high-throughput TCR-beta CDR3 sequencing by Adaptive Biotechnologies. Per the authors' processing: TCR sequencing data for some 17 patients were retrieved from Adaptive's ImmunoSEQ software; a few other patients were processed with MiXCR and VDJtools. CDR3 nucleotide sequences shared by donor and recipient were removed because the origin of these sequences could not be assigned. To be classed as alloreactive, a clone needed at least 2-fold expansion over unstimulated cells and a minimum CFSE-low frequency of 0.002% (template counts) or 0.001% (read counts). A clone was considered mappable if detected in the sequenced pre-transplant spleen, lymph node, or MLR CFSE-low populations of the donor or recipient. Cumulative frequency of alloreactive clones was calculated as a percentage of all sequences weighted by copy number. TCRdb took this table from immuneACCESS and kept in-frame rearrangements with V and J called. Such tables lack part of the clones; where checked against another copy, unresolved V genes explain under half of the gap, and the rest is unexplained. V, J and clone size are those of that table, while D and trimming were read from the DNA. The table for this sample lists 25,000 or so clones; 90% of them were counted only once. Just under 2% of the sample is held by the ten biggest clonotypes.

Overall results and qualifications from the work: Peak levels of circulating GvH clones were associated with declines in HvG clones early after transplant. In the allografts of patients with donor T cell macrochimerism, GvH to HvG T cell clonal ratios were high. GvH clones were detected in recipient bone marrow, and some of these GvH clones were observed earlier in ileal mucosa or blood, consistent with an intestinal mucosal origin. Conclusions were limited by the relatively low number and heterogeneity of intestinal transplant patients.

The receptor was isolated from a human patient who received an intestinal transplant, so some T cells may come from the graft donor. This specimen was PBMCs, taken just over 38 days after intestinal transplant. Recombination connected TRBV4-2 to TRBJ2-7, with no reliable assignment of the D segment. Read as DNA, the sequence is TGTGCCAGCAGCCAAGATAACTACGAGCAGTACTTC. This gives the protein CASSQDNYEQYF.